The 21 T cell receptor beta chains given below trace back to one sample, sequenced in a study of blood T cell repertoires in COVID-19. Repertoires were generated with immunoSEQ multiplex PCR, while TCRdb's copy carries only in-frame clones and drops some. The table records over 250,000 clones, about 88% of them present only once. The sample was peripheral blood. These receptors were obtained from a woman between 40 and 55 years old who had recovered from COVID-19.

The chain recombines TRBV4-2 with TRBJ1-4, with TRBD1 identical over 7 bases. V was clipped by 7 bases and J by 3 bases; unmatched bases: 14. The CDR3 spans 17 residues. Germline lookup yields CDR1 LGHNA and CDR2 YNFKEQ. This CDR3 reads CASTRGQSSAANEKLFF. The CDR3 coding sequence is TGTGCCAGCACCCGGGGACAGTCTTCAGCGGCTAATGAAAAACTGTTTTTT.

The gene calls are TRBV7-9 and TRBJ1-1, with a weak D call TRBD1 (5 bases). Trimming stripped 4 bases from V and 8 bases from J, with 11 bases between. Germline CDR1 SEHNR, CDR2 FQNEAQ (reference sequence). CDR3 length: 12 residues. CDR3 nucleotide sequence: TGTGCCAGCAGCTCATTGACAGACGAAGCTTTCTTT. Translated: CASSSLTDEAFF.

The chain is built from TRBV5-4 and TRBJ1-2, with TRBD1 matching over 7 bases. Germline V CDR1 and CDR2: SGHNT, YYREEE (reference sequence). This CDR3 is built from 14 residues. V dropped 4 bases and J dropped 8; count of bases not matched to a gene: 11. Here the CDR3 reads CASSHPTTGRGYTF. The CDR3 DNA is TGTGCCAGCAGCCACCCGACGACAGGGCGAGGCTACACCTTC.

CDR3 nucleotide sequence: TGTGCCAGCAGCTTGGCTGCGGGACGCTCTGGGGCCAACGTCCTGACTTTC. Protein: CASSLAAGRSGANVLTF. The rearrangement links TRBV7-9 to TRBJ2-6, with TRBD2 as a possible D gene (6 bases). CDR1 SEHNR and CDR2 FQNEAQ come from the germline V gene (reference sequence). The CDR3 is 17 amino acids. Trimming took off 3 bases at V and 0 bases at J, with 12 bases between the two ends.

This clone was recorded once. This rearrangement joins TRBV2 to TRBJ2-1; 10 nucleotides match TRBD1. The CDR3 extends over 16 amino acids. With 6 bases clipped from V and 7 bases from J, the junction kept 12 bases outside the gene matches. Looked up from germline, CDR1 is SNHLY and CDR2 is FYNNEI. In nucleotides, the CDR3 is TGTGCCAGCAGGGGACCGGGACAGGGGATTGGAAATGAGCAGTTCTTC. Protein sequence: CASRGPGQGIGNEQFF.

This clone came up once. This chain links TRBV11-3 with TRBJ1-2, with TRBD1 as a possible D gene (5 bases). The germline V gene encodes CDR1 SGHNT and CDR2 YENEEA. Trimming cost V 1 base and J 8 bases, with 20 bases left between them. CDR3 size: 16 residues. CDR3: CASSLGPSGRVRGYTF. CDR3 coding DNA: TGTGCCAGCAGCTTAGGCCCTTCAGGCAGGGTGCGGGGCTACACCTTC.

This chain uses TRBV27 with TRBJ1-2; D is perhaps TRBD1 (5 bases). The CDR3 has 12 amino acids. Germline lookup yields CDR1 MNHEY and CDR2 SMNVEV (reference sequence). The ends were cut back, 6 bases at V and 1 base at J, with 6 bases in the middle. This CDR3 reads CASRQGNYGYTF. Here the CDR3 DNA reads TGTGCCAGCAGGCAGGGTAACTATGGCTACACCTTC.

The chain recombines TRBV6-5 with TRBJ2-1; TRBD2 aligns across 13 bases. From germline, CDR1 is MNHEY and CDR2 SVGAGI. V was clipped by 5 bases and J by 8 bases; unmatched bases: 3. CDR3 size: 14 residues. The DNA of the CDR3 is TGTGCCAGCAGTCGGACTAGCGGGAGCCATGAGCAGTTCTTC. Protein product: CASSRTSGSHEQFF.

This clone has just one count. This chain links TRBV2 with TRBJ2-2; 13 bases match TRBD2. Germline assignment: CDR1 SNHLY and CDR2 FYNNEI. V lost 6 bases and J lost 4; bases outside the gene matches: 17. The CDR3 contains 20 residues. CDR3 sequence reads: CASSTPGLAGSTSGTGELFF. In DNA, the CDR3 is TGTGCCAGCAGCACCCCGGGACTAGCGGGATCCACTTCGGGCACCGGGGAGCTGTTTTTT.

V gene TRBV5-4 combines with J gene TRBJ2-1, with TRBD2 matching over 7 bases. The length of the CDR3 is 17 residues. Germline V gives CDR1 SGHNT, CDR2 YYREEE (reference sequence). V trimming: 4 bases; J trimming: 7 bases; junction bases outside the gene matches: 17. Here the CDR3 DNA reads TGTGCCAGCAGCACCCGCTCTGGGACTACCGGTTCGAATGAGCAGTTCTTC. Translation: CASSTRSGTTGSNEQFF.

V usage is TRBV21-1 and J usage is TRBJ1-5; TRBD1 is taken as the D call from the table, unchecked against the DNA. TRBV21-1 is shown as a pseudogene. CDR3 length equals 16 residues. The CDR3 loop is CAIPVWVGMKGQPQHF. Written as DNA, the CDR3 is TGTGCCATCCCCGTTTGGGTTGGGATGAAGGGGCAGCCCCAGCATTTT.

V gene TRBV9 combines with J gene TRBJ2-3; TRBD2 might be the D (6 bases). From germline, CDR1 is SGDLS and CDR2 YYNGEE. The V end was cut by 3 bases, the J end by 0 bases, with 8 bases between. The CDR3 contains 14 residues. CDR3 nucleotides: TGTGCCAGCAGCGAAAGCGGGAGCACAGATACGCAGTATTTT. The encoded protein is CASSESGSTDTQYF.

The chain carries TRBV9 and TRBJ1-1; D call uncertain. CDR3 size: 14 residues. Germline loops: CDR1 SGDLS, CDR2 YYNGEE. V was cut by 4 bases and J by 1 base, with 11 bases left in between. Here the CDR3 reads CASSPERANTEAFF. For the CDR3, the DNA is TGTGCCAGCAGCCCCGAGAGAGCGAACACTGAAGCTTTCTTT.

This sequence joins TRBV4-1 and TRBJ1-4, with D possibly matching TRBD1 (5 bases). In germline, CDR1 is MGHRA, CDR2 YSYEKL. Deletions cut 2 bases from V and 8 bases from J, with 21 bases between. The CDR3 spans 17 residues. The CDR3, as DNA: TGCGCCAGCAGCCAACCACAAGGGGCGCGGCGTGGAGAAAAACTGTTTTTT. It translates to CASSQPQGARRGEKLFF.

The V call is TRBV29-1, the J call TRBJ1-3, with 9 bases lining up with TRBD1. This CDR3 has 16 residues. CDR1 is SQVTM, CDR2 ANQGSEA, per germline. V lost 4 bases, J lost 2 bases, and 9 bases stayed unmatched. Here the CDR3 reads CSVAERRQGAGNTIYF. CDR3 coding DNA: TGCAGCGTTGCTGAGCGGCGACAGGGGGCTGGAAACACCATATATTTT.

The genes are TRBV7-2 and TRBJ2-7, with 7 bases aligning to TRBD2. The CDR3 loop spans 14 amino acids. The germline CDR1 and CDR2 sequences are SGHTA and FQGNSA. The junction had 10 bases not matched to a gene; V was cut back by 5 bases and J by 6 bases. Here the CDR3 DNA reads TGTGCCAGCAGCCCCCGGAGGAGGGAGGGCGAGCAGTACTTC. Amino acids: CASSPRRREGEQYF.

This chain joins TRBV6-2 or TRBV6-3 and TRBJ2-7; 9 positions match TRBD1. Germline CDR1 reads MNHEY; CDR2 reads SVGEGT. The CDR3 runs to 14 residues. J gave up 4 bases and V 5 bases, and 6 bases lay outside the gene matches. CDR3 region: CASSHRGRGYEQYF. The CDR3 nucleotides are TGTGCCAGCAGTCACAGGGGGCGCGGGTACGAGCAGTACTTC.

The gene calls are TRBV27 and TRBJ1-2; 9 bases match TRBD1. Trimming at V came to 5 bases and at J to 7 bases, leaving 5 bases not matched to a gene. CDR3 length: 13 amino acids. Looked up from germline, CDR1 is MNHEY and CDR2 is SMNVEV (reference sequence). The CDR3 protein is CASSLGTGSGYTF. CDR3 in DNA: TGTGCCAGCAGTCTTGGGACAGGGTCTGGCTACACCTTC.

The rearrangement joins TRBV11-3 to TRBJ2-7; possible D gene TRBD2, 7 bases. From germline, CDR1 is SGHNT and CDR2 YENEEA. The length of the CDR3 is 15 residues. Deletions cut 5 bases from V and 2 bases from J, with 16 bases between. CDR3 region: CASSPSRGGTYEQYF. CDR3 DNA: TGTGCCAGCAGCCCTTCGAGGGGGGGCACCTACGAGCAGTACTTC.

The chain is built from TRBV5-6 and TRBJ2-7, with D hard to call. The CDR3 spans 12 residues. With 5 bases removed from V and 0 bases from J, the gap between germline ends came to 6 bases. The germline V gene encodes CDR1 SGHDT and CDR2 YYEEEE. CDR3 protein: CASSRVSYEQYF. CDR3 nucleotides: TGTGCCAGCAGTCGGGTCTCCTACGAGCAGTACTTC.

This clone has just one count. The J gene is TRBJ2-5, the V gene TRBV7-2; D possibly corresponds to TRBD1 (6 bases). This CDR3 spans 14 amino acids. Trimming shortened V by 5 bases and J by 2 bases, and 12 bases separated the two germline ends. CDR1 is SGHTA and CDR2 is FQGNSA in the germline V gene. CDR3 DNA: TGTGCCAGCAGCCCCGCCGGGACACAAGAGACCCAGTACTTC. As protein: CASSPAGTQETQYF.